Listed below are T cell receptor beta chains from one sample, sequenced in a study of T cells in narcolepsy. TCRdb keeps only in-frame clones here, not all; method: immunoSEQ multiplex PCR. The table lists some 30,000 clones, 79% of them singletons, with approximately 1% in the top ten. The sample was CD45RA- memory CD4+ T cells from PBMCs. These receptors originate from a human donor with narcolepsy. Both conserved end residues are part of each CDR3. D genes are given only for firm matches. The size of a clone is reported for some rows only, either as once, few or many, or as a class for expanded clones.

v_call,d_call,clone_size,j_call,cdr3_aa,cdr3_nt
TRBV27,-,-,TRBJ2-1,CASGRGTVLENEQFF,TGTGCCAGTGGCCGCGGGACGGTTCTGGAGAATGAGCAGTTCTTC
TRBV2,-,-,TRBJ2-2,CASSTFGPYTGELFF,TGTGCCAGCAGTACGTTCGGTCCTTACACCGGGGAGCTGTTTTTT
TRBV5-1,-,-,TRBJ2-1,CASSLPSSYNEQFF,TGCGCCAGCAGCTTGCCGAGCTCCTACAATGAGCAGTTCTTC
TRBV9,TRBD1,-,TRBJ1-5,CASSVGTGWQPQHF,TGTGCCAGCAGCGTAGGGACAGGGTGGCAGCCCCAGCATTTT
TRBV15,TRBD2,-,TRBJ2-1,CATSPGGVPLNEQFF,TGTGCCACCAGCCCGGGGGGAGTCCCCTTGAATGAGCAGTTCTTC
TRBV29-1,TRBD2,-,TRBJ2-1,CSASTSAFGEQFF,TGCAGCGCCTCAACTAGCGCATTTGGTGAGCAGTTCTTC
TRBV19,-,-,TRBJ1-2,CASSIEGRRTYGYTF,TGTGCCAGTAGTATCGAGGGACGGCGTACATATGGCTACACCTTC
TRBV6-6,-,-,TRBJ2-3,CASSYGAIDTQYF,TGTGCCAGCAGTTATGGGGCCATAGATACGCAGTATTTT
TRBV19,TRBD2,-,TRBJ2-1,CASSIRTSGSAEQFF,TGTGCCAGTAGTATAAGGACTAGCGGGAGCGCTGAGCAGTTCTTC
TRBV5-1,TRBD1,-,TRBJ2-5,CASSSGQGQETQYF,TGCGCCAGCAGCTCCGGACAGGGACAAGAGACCCAGTACTTC
TRBV9,-,-,TRBJ2-1,CASSVANRVGEQFF,TGTGCCAGCAGCGTAGCTAACCGCGTGGGGGAGCAGTTCTTC
TRBV7-9,-,few,TRBJ1-1,CASSLDVGNTEAFF,TGTGCCAGCAGCCTCGACGTGGGAAACACTGAAGCTTTCTTT
TRBV5-1,-,-,TRBJ2-1,CASSLVGGDGYNEQFF,TGCGCCAGCAGCTTGGTGGGCGGGGATGGGTACAATGAGCAGTTCTTC
TRBV28,TRBD1,-,TRBJ1-2,CAIDRGLANYGYTF,TGTGCCATAGACAGGGGGCTGGCTAACTATGGCTACACCTTC
TRBV5-1,-,once,TRBJ1-1,CASSLGDLTIATEAFF,TGCGCCAGCAGCCTGGGAGACCTGACAATAGCCACTGAAGCTTTCTTT
TRBV30,-,-,TRBJ1-2,CACPAVSGYTF,TGTGCCTGCCCCGCTGTTTCGGGCTACACCTTC
TRBV7-3,TRBD2,-,TRBJ2-1,CASSTRLAGKGYNEQFF,TGTGCCAGCAGCACAAGACTAGCGGGAAAGGGCTACAATGAGCAGTTCTTC
TRBV6-1,-,-,TRBJ2-6,CASSGPDGAVALGANVLTF,TGTGCCAGCAGTGGTCCTGATGGGGCCGTAGCGCTTGGAGCCAACGTCCTGACTTTC
TRBV7-2,-,-,TRBJ2-1,CASGLDEQFF,TGTGCCAGCGGCTTAGATGAGCAGTTCTTC
TRBV5-1,-,-,TRBJ2-3,CASSLGGTHGTDTQYF,TGCGCCAGCAGCTTGGGGGGAACTCACGGCACAGATACGCAGTATTTT
TRBV2,TRBD1,-,TRBJ2-5,CASSTPGQLLLGETQYF,TGTGCCAGCAGTACCCCGGGACAGTTGCTTTTAGGAGAGACCCAGTACTTC
TRBV7-2,TRBD1,-,TRBJ2-2,CASPTGAGKTGELFF,TGTGCCAGCCCGACAGGGGCCGGGAAGACCGGGGAGCTGTTTTTT
TRBV9,-,-,TRBJ1-3,CASSEQGLSGNTIYF,TGTGCCAGCAGCGAACAGGGCCTCTCTGGAAACACCATATATTTT
TRBV30,TRBD1,few,TRBJ2-7,CAWKQGTYEQYF,TGTGCCTGGAAACAGGGGACCTACGAGCAGTACTTC
TRBV27,-,-,TRBJ1-5,CASSYRGSHQPQHF,TGTGCCAGCAGTTACAGAGGATCCCATCAGCCCCAGCATTTT
TRBV5-1,TRBD1,once,TRBJ2-7,CASSLGTDYEQYF,TGCGCCAGCAGCCTGGGGACAGACTACGAGCAGTACTTC
TRBV4-3,-,-,TRBJ2-1,CASSQEVPSSYNEQFF,TGCGCCAGCAGCCAAGAAGTCCCTAGCTCCTACAATGAGCAGTTCTTC
TRBV28,-,-,TRBJ2-3,CASSLRAGSRDTQYF,TGTGCCAGCAGTTTAAGGGCAGGGTCACGAGATACGCAGTATTTT
TRBV19,TRBD1,-,TRBJ2-6,CASSSRGRKTGANVLTF,TGTGCCAGTAGTTCAAGGGGGCGGAAAACTGGGGCCAACGTCCTGACTTTC
TRBV11-2,TRBD2,-,TRBJ2-2,CASSPSGSFGELFF,TGTGCCAGCAGCCCCAGCGGGAGTTTCGGGGAGCTGTTTTTT
TRBV10-2,TRBD1,few,TRBJ1-5,CASSDDRVGNQPQHF,TGCGCCAGCAGCGACGACAGGGTGGGCAATCAGCCCCAGCATTTT
TRBV27,TRBD2,-,TRBJ2-7,CASSINGLAGAREQYF,TGTGCCAGCAGTATAAATGGACTAGCGGGAGCACGAGAGCAGTACTTC
TRBV28,TRBD1,-,TRBJ1-3,CASSRGTGPGNTIYF,TGTGCCAGCAGCCGTGGGACAGGCCCTGGAAACACCATATATTTT
TRBV5-1,-,-,TRBJ2-7,CASSNGQNYEQYF,TGCGCCAGCAGCAACGGACAGAACTACGAGCAGTACTTC
TRBV19,-,few,TRBJ2-3,CASSIGGTDTQYF,TGTGCCAGTAGTATTGGTGGCACAGATACGCAGTATTTT
TRBV4-1,-,few,TRBJ2-7,CASSSTSGEQYF,TGCGCCAGCAGCTCCACCAGCGGCGAGCAGTACTTC
TRBV19,TRBD1,-,TRBJ2-7,CASSIGGTGPHEQYF,TGTGCCAGTAGTATAGGCGGGACAGGGCCTCACGAGCAGTACTTC
TRBV6-1,TRBD1,-,TRBJ2-2,CASSERRAGGPGGELFF,TGTGCCAGCAGTGAACGTAGGGCAGGGGGCCCGGGCGGGGAGCTGTTTTTT
TRBV18,-,-,TRBJ1-1,CASSPPDWSEAFF,TGTGCCAGCTCACCCCCCGATTGGAGTGAAGCTTTCTTT
TRBV5-1,-,-,TRBJ2-2,CASSLGQRPGELFF,TGCGCCAGCAGCTTGGGGCAAAGACCCGGGGAGCTGTTTTTT
TRBV9,-,once,TRBJ2-3,CASSYTQGKDTQYF,TGTGCCAGCAGCTACACGCAGGGAAAAGATACGCAGTATTTT
TRBV7-2,-,-,TRBJ2-1,CASSSFIVSYNEQFF,TGTGCCAGCAGCTCCTTCATAGTTAGCTACAATGAGCAGTTCTTC
TRBV5-1,TRBD2,-,TRBJ2-3,CASSWPSGAGDTQYF,TGCGCCAGCAGCTGGCCTAGCGGGGCCGGAGATACGCAGTATTTT
TRBV2,-,-,TRBJ1-4,CASSVQPGGEKLFF,TGTGCCAGCAGTGTACAACCTGGTGGTGAAAAACTGTTTTTT
TRBV6-5,TRBD2,few,TRBJ2-7,CASIFSGISYEQYF,TGTGCCAGCATTTTTAGCGGGATATCCTACGAGCAGTACTTC
TRBV5-1,TRBD2,-,TRBJ2-2,CASSPGIMAGVNTGELFF,TGCGCCAGCAGCCCCGGAATAATGGCGGGAGTGAACACCGGGGAGCTGTTTTTT
TRBV20-1,-,once,TRBJ2-7,CSARAGQAQYF,TGCAGTGCTAGAGCTGGACAAGCGCAGTACTTC
TRBV9,-,-,TRBJ2-7,CASSVGFHGSYEQYF,TGTGCCAGCAGCGTAGGGTTTCATGGCTCCTACGAGCAGTACTTC
TRBV19,-,-,TRBJ2-7,CASSYRDGSYEQYF,TGTGCCAGTAGCTACCGGGACGGCTCCTACGAGCAGTACTTC
TRBV5-4,-,once,TRBJ2-5,CASSPNGVGPGETQYF,TGTGCCAGCAGCCCCAACGGGGTGGGTCCGGGAGAGACCCAGTACTTC
TRBV28,-,-,TRBJ2-5,CASSLASEETQYF,TGTGCCAGCAGTTTAGCGTCGGAAGAGACCCAGTACTTC
TRBV9,TRBD1,-,TRBJ2-3,CASSAGSSQGIDTQYF,TGTGCCAGCAGCGCAGGGTCCTCACAGGGGATAGATACGCAGTATTTT
TRBV11-1,TRBD2,few,TRBJ2-7,CASSSSTSGYEQYF,TGTGCCAGCAGCTCTTCAACTAGCGGGTACGAGCAGTACTTC
TRBV19,TRBD2,few,TRBJ2-2,CASSLRGENTGELFF,TGTGCCAGTAGCCTTCGGGGGGAGAACACCGGGGAGCTGTTTTTT